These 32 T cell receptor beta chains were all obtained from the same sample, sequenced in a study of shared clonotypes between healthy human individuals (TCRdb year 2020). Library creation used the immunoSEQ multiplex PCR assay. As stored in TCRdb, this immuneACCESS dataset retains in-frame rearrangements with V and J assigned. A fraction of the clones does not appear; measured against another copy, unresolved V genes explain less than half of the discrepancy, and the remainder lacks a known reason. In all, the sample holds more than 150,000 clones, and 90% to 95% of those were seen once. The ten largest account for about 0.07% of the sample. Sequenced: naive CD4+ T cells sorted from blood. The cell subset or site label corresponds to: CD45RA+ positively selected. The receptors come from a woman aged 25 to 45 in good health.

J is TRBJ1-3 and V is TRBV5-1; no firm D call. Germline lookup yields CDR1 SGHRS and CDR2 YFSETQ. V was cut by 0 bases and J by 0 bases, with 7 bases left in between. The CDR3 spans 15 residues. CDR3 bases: TGCGCCAGCAGCTTGGATCAGTCCTCTGGAAACACCATATATTTT. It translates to CASSLDQSSGNTIYF.

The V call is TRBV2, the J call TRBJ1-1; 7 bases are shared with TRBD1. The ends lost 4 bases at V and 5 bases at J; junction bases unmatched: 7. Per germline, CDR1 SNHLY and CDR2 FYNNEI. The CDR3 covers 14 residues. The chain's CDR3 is CASSGTGVRTEAFF. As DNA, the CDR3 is TGTGCCAGCAGTGGGACAGGCGTAAGAACTGAAGCTTTCTTT. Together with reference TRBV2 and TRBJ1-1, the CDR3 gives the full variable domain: EPEVTQTPSHQVTQMGQEVILRCVPISNHLYFYWYRQILGQKVEFLVSFYNNEISEKSEIFDDQFSVERPDGSNFTLKIRSTKLEDSAMYFCASSGTGVRTEAFFGQGTRLTVV.

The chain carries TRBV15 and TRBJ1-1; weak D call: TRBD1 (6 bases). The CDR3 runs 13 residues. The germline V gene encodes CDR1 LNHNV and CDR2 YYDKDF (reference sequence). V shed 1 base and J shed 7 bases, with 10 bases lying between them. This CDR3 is CATSRGGPIEAFF. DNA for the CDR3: TGTGCCACCAGCAGAGGGGGGCCGATTGAAGCTTTCTTT.

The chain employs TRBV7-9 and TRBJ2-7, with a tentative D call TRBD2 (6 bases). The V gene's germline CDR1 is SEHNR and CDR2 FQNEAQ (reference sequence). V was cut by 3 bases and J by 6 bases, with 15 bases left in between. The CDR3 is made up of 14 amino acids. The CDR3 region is CASSLEGKSREQYF. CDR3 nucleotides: TGTGCCAGCAGCTTGGAGGGTAAAAGTCGCGAGCAGTACTTC. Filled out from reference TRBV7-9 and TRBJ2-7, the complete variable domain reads DTGVSQNPRHKITKRGQNVTFRCDPISEHNRLYWYRQTLGQGPEFLTYFQNEAQLEKSRLLSDRFSAERPKGSFSTLEIQRTEQGDSAMYLCASSLEGKSREQYFGPGTRLTVT.

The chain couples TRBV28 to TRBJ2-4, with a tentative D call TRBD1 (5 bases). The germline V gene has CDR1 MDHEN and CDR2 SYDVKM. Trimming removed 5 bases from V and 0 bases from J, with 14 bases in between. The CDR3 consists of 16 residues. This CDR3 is CASSAAGPLAKNIQYF. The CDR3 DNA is TGTGCCAGCAGTGCGGCAGGGCCGCTAGCCAAAAACATTCAGTACTTC.

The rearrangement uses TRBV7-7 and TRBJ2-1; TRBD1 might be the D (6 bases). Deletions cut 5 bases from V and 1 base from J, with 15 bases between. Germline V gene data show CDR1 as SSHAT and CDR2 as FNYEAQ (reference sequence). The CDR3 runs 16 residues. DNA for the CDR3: TGTGCCAGCAGCGCCGCAGGGGATAGGTCCTACAATGAGCAGTTCTTC. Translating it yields CASSAAGDRSYNEQFF.

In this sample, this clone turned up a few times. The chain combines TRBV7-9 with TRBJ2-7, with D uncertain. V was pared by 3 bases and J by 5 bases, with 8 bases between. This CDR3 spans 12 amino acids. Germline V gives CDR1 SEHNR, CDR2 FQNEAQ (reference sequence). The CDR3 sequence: CASSFRGHEQYF. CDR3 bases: TGTGCCAGCAGCTTTCGTGGCCACGAGCAGTACTTC.

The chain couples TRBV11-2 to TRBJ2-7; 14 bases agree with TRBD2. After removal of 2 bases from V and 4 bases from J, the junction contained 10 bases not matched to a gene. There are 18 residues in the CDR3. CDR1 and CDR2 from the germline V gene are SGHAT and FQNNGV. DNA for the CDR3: TGTGCCAGCAGCTTATCCCCGGGACTAGCGGGAGCGGGTTACGAGCAGTACTTC. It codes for CASSLSPGLAGAGYEQYF.

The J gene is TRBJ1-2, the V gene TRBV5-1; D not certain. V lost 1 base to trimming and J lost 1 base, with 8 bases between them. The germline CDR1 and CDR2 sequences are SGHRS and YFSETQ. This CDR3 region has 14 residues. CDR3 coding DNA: TGCGCCAGCAGCTTGAAAGAGATTAACTATGGCTACACCTTC. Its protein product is CASSLKEINYGYTF.

Here the CDR3 reads CASSIQGAPAGELFF. The CDR3, as DNA: TGTGCCAGTAGTATACAGGGGGCGCCCGCCGGGGAGCTGTTTTTT. The chain is built from TRBV19 and TRBJ2-2; TRBD1 agrees at 8 bases. V trimming: 2 bases; J trimming: 6 bases; junction bases outside the gene matches: 5. The germline V gene has CDR1 LNHDA and CDR2 SQIVND (reference sequence). The CDR3 sequence is 15 residues long.

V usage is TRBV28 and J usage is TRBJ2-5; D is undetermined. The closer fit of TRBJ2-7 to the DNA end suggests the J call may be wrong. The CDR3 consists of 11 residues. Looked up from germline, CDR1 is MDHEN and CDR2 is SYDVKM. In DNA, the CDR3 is TGTGCCAGCAGTTCCTACTACGAGCAGTACTTC. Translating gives CASSSYYEQYF.

The CDR3 region has the DNA TGCGCCAGCAGCCTGGTTCTTGGCGGCTCCTACGAGCAGTACTTC. Encoded protein: CASSLVLGGSYEQYF. The V gene is TRBV5-1, the J gene TRBJ2-7; D is unclear. Looked up from germline, CDR1 is SGHRS and CDR2 is YFSETQ. Trimming left V 4 bases short and J 0 bases short, with 14 bases between. The length of the CDR3 is 15 residues.

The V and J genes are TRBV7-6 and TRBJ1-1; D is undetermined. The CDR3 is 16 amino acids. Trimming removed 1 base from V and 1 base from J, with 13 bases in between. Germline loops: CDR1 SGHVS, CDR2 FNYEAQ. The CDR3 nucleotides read TGTGCCAGCAGCTTAGGTACTCCCATGGGGAACACTGAAGCTTTCTTT. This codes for CASSLGTPMGNTEAFF.

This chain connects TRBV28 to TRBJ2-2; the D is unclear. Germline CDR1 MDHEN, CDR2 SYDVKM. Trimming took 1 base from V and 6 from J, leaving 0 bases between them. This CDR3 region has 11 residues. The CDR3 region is CASSLSGELFF. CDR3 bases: TGTGCCAGCAGTTTATCCGGGGAGCTGTTTTTT.

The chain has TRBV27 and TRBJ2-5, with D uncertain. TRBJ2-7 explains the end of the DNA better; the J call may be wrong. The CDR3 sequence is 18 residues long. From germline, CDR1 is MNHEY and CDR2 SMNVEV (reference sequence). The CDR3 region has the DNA TGTGCCAGCAGTTTATTAGGAGTAGCCGCCGCTAGCTCCTACGAGCAGTACTTC. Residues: CASSLLGVAAASSYEQYF.

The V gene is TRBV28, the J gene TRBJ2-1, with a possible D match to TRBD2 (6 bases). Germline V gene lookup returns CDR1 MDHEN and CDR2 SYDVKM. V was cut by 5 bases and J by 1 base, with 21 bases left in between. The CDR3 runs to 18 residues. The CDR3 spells CASSPQIVAGTSYNEQFF. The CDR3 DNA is TGTGCCAGCAGTCCCCAAATTGTGGCGGGGACGTCCTACAATGAGCAGTTCTTC.

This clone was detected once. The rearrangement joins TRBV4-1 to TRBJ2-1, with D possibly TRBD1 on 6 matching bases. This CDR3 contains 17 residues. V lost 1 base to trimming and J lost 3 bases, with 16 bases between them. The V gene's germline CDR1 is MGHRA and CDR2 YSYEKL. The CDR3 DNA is TGCGCCAGCAGCCAAGGAATGGGGGCAGACATCTACAATGAGCAGTTCTTC. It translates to CASSQGMGADIYNEQFF.

The CDR3 loop is CASSPSENTEAFF. CDR3 sequence (DNA): TGTGCCAGCAGCCCATCGGAGAACACTGAAGCTTTCTTT. The J gene is TRBJ1-1, the V gene TRBV9, with D uncertain. CDR3 length: 13 amino acids. The ends were cut back, 4 bases at V and 1 base at J, with 8 bases in the middle. CDR1 and CDR2 from the germline V gene are SGDLS and YYNGEE.

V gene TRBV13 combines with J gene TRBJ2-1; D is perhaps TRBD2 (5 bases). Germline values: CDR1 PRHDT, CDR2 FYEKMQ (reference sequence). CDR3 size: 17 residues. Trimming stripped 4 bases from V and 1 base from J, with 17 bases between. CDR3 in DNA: TGTGCCAGCAGCTCCGGAAGCGGACGGGGATCCTACAATGAGCAGTTCTTC. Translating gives CASSSGSGRGSYNEQFF.

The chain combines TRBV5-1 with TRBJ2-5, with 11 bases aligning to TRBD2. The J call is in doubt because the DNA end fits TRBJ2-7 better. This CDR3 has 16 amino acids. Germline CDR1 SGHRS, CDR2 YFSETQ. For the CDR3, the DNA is TGCGCCAGCAGCTCCAGACTAGCGGGACCTTCCTACGAGCAGTACTTC. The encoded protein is CASSSRLAGPSYEQYF.

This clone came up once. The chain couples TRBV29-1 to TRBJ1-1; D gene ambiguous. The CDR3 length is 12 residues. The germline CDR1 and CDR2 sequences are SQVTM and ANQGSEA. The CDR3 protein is CRVNTVNTEAFF. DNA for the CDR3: TGCAGGGTTAATACGGTGAACACTGAAGCTTTCTTT.

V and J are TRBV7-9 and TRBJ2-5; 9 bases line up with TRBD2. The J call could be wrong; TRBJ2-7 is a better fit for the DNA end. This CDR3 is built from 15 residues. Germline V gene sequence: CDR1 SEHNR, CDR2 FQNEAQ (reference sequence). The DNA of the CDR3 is TGTGCCAGCAGCTACCTAGCGGGAACATCCTACGAGCAGTACTTC. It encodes CASSYLAGTSYEQYF.

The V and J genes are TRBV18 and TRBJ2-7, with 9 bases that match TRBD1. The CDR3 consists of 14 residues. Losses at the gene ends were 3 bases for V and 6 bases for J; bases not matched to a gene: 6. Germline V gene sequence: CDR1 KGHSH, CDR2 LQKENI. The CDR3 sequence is CASSPGTGIGEQYF. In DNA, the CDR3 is TGTGCCAGCTCACCCGGGACAGGGATTGGCGAGCAGTACTTC.

CDR3 region: CASSFSGGLSYEQYF. The CDR3 DNA sequence: TGTGCCAGCAGCTTTTCCGGAGGATTAAGCTACGAGCAGTACTTC. The rearrangement links TRBV7-3 to TRBJ2-7; D may be TRBD2 (5 bases). The germline V gene has CDR1 SGHTA and CDR2 FQGTGA. The CDR3 covers 15 residues. Trimming removed 3 bases at V and 3 bases at J, with 15 bases between.

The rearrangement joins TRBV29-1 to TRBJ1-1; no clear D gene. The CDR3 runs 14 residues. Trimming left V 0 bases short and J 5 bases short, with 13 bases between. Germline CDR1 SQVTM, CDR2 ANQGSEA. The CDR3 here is CSVEDEGRRTEAFF. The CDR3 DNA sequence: TGCAGCGTTGAAGACGAAGGGCGACGGACTGAAGCTTTCTTT.

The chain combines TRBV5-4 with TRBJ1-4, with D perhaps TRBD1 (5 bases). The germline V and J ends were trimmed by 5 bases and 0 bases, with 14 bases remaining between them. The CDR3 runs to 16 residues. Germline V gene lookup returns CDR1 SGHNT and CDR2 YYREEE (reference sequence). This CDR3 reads CASSRGGGATNEKLFF. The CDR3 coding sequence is TGTGCCAGCAGTCGTGGCGGGGGGGCAACTAATGAAAAACTGTTTTTT.

The CDR3, as DNA: TGTGCCAGCAGTAAATCCGACAGGGAAGATACGCAGTATTTT. Protein: CASSKSDREDTQYF. This sequence joins TRBV27 and TRBJ2-3; 7 bases fit TRBD1. V gave up 5 bases and J gave up 5 bases; unmatched junction bases: 7. In germline, CDR1 is MNHEY, CDR2 SMNVEV (reference sequence). The CDR3 has 14 residues.

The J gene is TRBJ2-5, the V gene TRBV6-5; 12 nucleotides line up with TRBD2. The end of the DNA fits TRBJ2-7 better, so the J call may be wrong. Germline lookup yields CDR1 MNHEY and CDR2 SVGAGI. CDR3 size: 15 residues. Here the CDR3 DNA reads TGTGCCAGCAGTTATCTAGCGGGAGGGCCCTACGAGCAGTACTTC. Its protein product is CASSYLAGGPYEQYF.

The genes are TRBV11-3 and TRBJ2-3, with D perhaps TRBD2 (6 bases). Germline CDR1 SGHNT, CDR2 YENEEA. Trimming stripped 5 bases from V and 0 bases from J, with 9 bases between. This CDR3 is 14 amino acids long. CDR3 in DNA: TGTGCCAGCAGCCTAGCGTCTAGCACAGATACGCAGTATTTT. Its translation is CASSLASSTDTQYF.

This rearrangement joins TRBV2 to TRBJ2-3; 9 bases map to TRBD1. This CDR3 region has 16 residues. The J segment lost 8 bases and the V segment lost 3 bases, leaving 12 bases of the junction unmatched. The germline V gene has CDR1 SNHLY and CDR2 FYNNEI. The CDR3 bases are TGTGCCAGCAGTGATATTGGACAGGGGTTATGGGGTACGCAGTATTTT. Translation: CASSDIGQGLWGTQYF.

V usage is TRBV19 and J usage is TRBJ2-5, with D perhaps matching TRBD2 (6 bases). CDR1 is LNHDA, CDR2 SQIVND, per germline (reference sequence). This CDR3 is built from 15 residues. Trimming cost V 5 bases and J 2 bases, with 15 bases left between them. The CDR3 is CASSPQLAPQETQYF. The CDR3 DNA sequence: TGTGCCAGTAGTCCCCAGCTAGCGCCACAAGAGACCCAGTACTTC.

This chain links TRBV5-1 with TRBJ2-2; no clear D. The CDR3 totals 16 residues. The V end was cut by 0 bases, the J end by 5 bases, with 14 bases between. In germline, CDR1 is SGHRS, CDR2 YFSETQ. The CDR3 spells CASSLAVSGDTGELFF. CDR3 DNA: TGCGCCAGCAGCTTGGCGGTTTCTGGGGATACCGGGGAGCTGTTTTTT.